Below are 9 T cell receptor beta chains sequenced from a single sample in a study of blood T cell repertoires in COVID-19. Libraries were prepared by immunoSEQ multiplex PCR; TCRdb keeps only in-frame clonotypes and omits some of them. The data contain fewer than 150,000 clones, roughly 79% of them singletons. Sequenced: peripheral blood. All receptors come from an elderly man with acute or convalescent COVID-19.

V and J are TRBV7-9 and TRBJ2-1; TRBD1 matches at 7 bases. CDR1 and CDR2 from the germline V gene are SEHNR and FQNEAQ (reference sequence). The junction had 11 bases not matched to a gene; V was cut back by 7 bases and J by 5 bases. The length of the CDR3 is 15 residues. This chain's CDR3 is CASNPHIDRDNEQFF. The DNA of the CDR3 is TGTGCCAGCAACCCCCACATCGACAGGGACAATGAGCAGTTCTTC.

The rearrangement joins TRBV10-1 to TRBJ1-6; 10 nucleotides agree with TRBD1. With V trimmed by 0 bases and J by 9 bases, 5 bases remained unmatched. In germline, CDR1 is WNHNN, CDR2 SYGVQD (reference sequence). CDR3 length equals 16 residues. The CDR3 DNA sequence: TGCGCCAGCAGTGAGTCTAGGACAGGGGGGATTTCACCCCTCCACTTT. This gives the protein CASSESRTGGISPLHF.

The V gene is TRBV6-1, the J gene TRBJ1-5, with 7 bases lining up with TRBD1. CDR1 and CDR2 (germline): MNHNS, SASEGT. The V and J ends lost 2 bases and 0 bases, in that order; junction bases with no gene match: 13. CDR3 length: 19 residues. For the CDR3, the DNA is TGTGCCAGCAGTGAATCGCTTGGCAGGGGGAGTTATAGCAATCAGCCCCAGCATTTT. Its translation: CASSESLGRGSYSNQPQHF.

V gene TRBV7-2 combines with J gene TRBJ2-1; perhaps TRBD1 as D (6 bases). Trimming removed 5 bases from V and 6 bases from J, with 14 bases in between. This CDR3 is built from 14 residues. Germline assignment: CDR1 SGHTA and CDR2 FQGNSA. The CDR3 bases are TGTGCCAGCAGCCGCGCCGACAGGCTCAATGAGCAGTTCTTC. It translates to CASSRADRLNEQFF.

The CDR3 sequence is CASSPDRVGSPLHF. As DNA, the CDR3 is TGTGCCAGCAGTCCAGACAGGGTTGGATCACCCCTCCACTTT. The chain carries TRBV27 and TRBJ1-6; 7 bases are shared with TRBD1. Germline assignment: CDR1 MNHEY and CDR2 SMNVEV (reference sequence). The CDR3 has 14 amino acids. The V and J ends lost 5 bases and 10 bases, in that order; junction bases with no gene match: 8.

This clone appeared a few times. The chain joins TRBV4-1 to TRBJ2-5; D perhaps matches TRBD1 (6 bases). There are 17 residues in the CDR3. Trimming removed 4 bases from V and 1 base from J, with 19 bases in between. Germline assignment: CDR1 MGHRA and CDR2 YSYEKL. CDR3 residues: CASSRVITGPTQETQYF. The CDR3 DNA is TGCGCCAGCAGCCGGGTGATTACAGGGCCGACCCAAGAGACCCAGTACTTC.

This sequence joins TRBV5-1 and TRBJ2-1; no clear D gene. Trimming shortened V by 0 bases and J by 5 bases, and 3 bases separated the two germline ends. Germline V gives CDR1 SGHRS, CDR2 YFSETQ. The CDR3 has 12 amino acids. CDR3 DNA: TGCGCCAGCAGCTTGGTAAACAATGAGCAGTTCTTC. This translates into CASSLVNNEQFF.

The gene calls are TRBV7-8 and TRBJ2-2; D may be TRBD2 (6 bases). In germline, CDR1 is SGHVS, CDR2 FQNEAQ. V dropped 1 base and J dropped 2 bases, with 8 bases sitting between them. The CDR3 covers 15 residues. The CDR3 DNA follows: TGTGCCAGCAGCTTAGGAGGACTAAACACCGGGGAGCTGTTTTTT. Protein: CASSLGGLNTGELFF.

This chain links TRBV6-5 with TRBJ1-4; no reliable D call. Trimming took 5 bases from V and 2 from J, leaving 9 bases between them. There are 14 residues in the CDR3. Germline V CDR1 and CDR2: MNHEY, SVGAGI. CDR3: CASSQTLTNEKLFF. In DNA form, the CDR3 reads TGTGCCAGCAGTCAGACACTTACTAATGAAAAACTGTTTTTT.